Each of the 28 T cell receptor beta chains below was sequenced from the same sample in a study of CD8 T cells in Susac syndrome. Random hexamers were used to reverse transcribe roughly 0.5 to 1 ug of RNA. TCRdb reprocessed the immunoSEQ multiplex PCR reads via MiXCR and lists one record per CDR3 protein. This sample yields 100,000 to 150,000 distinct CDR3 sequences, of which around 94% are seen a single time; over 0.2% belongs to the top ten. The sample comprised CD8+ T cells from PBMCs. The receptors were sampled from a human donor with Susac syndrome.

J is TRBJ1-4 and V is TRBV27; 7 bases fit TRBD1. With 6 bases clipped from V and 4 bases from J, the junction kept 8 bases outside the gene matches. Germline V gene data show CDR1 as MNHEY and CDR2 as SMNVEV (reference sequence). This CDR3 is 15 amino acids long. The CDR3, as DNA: TGTGCCAGCAGACCGAGGGGGCTCGGTAATGAAAAACTGTTTTTT. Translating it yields CASRPRGLGNEKLFF.

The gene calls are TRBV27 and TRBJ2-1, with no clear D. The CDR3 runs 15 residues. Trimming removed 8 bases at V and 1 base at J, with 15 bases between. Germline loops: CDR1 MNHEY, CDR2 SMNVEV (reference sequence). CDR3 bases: TGTGCCAGCCGTATTTTGGGTATGTCCTACAATGAGCAGTTCTTC. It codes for CASRILGMSYNEQFF.

CDR3 DNA sequence: TGTGCCAGCAGCTACACAGGAACGGGGAATAATTCACCCCTCCACTTT. As protein: CASSYTGTGNNSPLHF. The chain combines TRBV5-4 with TRBJ1-6; TRBD1 is a possible D gene (5 bases). Germline lookup yields CDR1 SGHNT and CDR2 YYREEE (reference sequence). V dropped 3 bases and J dropped 5 bases, with 15 bases sitting between them. This CDR3 spans 16 amino acids.

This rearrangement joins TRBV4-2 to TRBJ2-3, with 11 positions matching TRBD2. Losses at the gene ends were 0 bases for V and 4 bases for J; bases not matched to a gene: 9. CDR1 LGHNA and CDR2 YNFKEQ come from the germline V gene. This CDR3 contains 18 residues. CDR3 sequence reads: CASSQDLLAGDVPDTQYF. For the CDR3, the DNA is TGTGCCAGCAGCCAAGATCTACTAGCGGGAGACGTCCCAGATACGCAGTATTTT.

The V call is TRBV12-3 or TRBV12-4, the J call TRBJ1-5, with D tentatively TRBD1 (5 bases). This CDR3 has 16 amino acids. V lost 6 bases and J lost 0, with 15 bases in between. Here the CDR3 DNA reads TGTGCCAGCAGCTCCACAGGAGTAGATAGCAATCAGCCCCAGCATTTT. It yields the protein CASSSTGVDSNQPQHF.

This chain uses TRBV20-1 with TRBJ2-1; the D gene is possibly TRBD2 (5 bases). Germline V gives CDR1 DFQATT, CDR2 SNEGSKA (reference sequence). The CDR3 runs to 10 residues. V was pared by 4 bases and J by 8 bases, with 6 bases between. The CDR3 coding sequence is TGCAGTGCTACCGGGGATGAGCAGTTCTTC. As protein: CSATGDEQFF.

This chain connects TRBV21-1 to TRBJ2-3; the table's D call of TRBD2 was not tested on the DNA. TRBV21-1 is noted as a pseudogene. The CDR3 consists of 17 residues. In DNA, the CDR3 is TGTGCCAGCATTAACCTCCCAGCGGGGGGACGAACAGATACGCAGTATTTT. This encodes CASINLPAGGRTDTQYF.

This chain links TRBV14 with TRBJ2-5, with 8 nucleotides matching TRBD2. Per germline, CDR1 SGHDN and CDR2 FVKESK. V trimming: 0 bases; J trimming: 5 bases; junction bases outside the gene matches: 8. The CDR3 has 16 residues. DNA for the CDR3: TGTGCCAGCAGCCAAGATATACTAGCGGAGGGGGAGACCCAGTACTTC. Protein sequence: CASSQDILAEGETQYF.

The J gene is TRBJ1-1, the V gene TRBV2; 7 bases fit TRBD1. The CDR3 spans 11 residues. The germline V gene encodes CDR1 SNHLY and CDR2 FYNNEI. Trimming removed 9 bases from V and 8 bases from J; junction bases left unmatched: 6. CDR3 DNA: TGTGCCAGAAAGAAGGGGGCCGAAGCTTTCTTT. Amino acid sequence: CARKKGAEAFF.

The CDR3 here is CASSPDDSYEQYF. CDR3 bases: TGTGCCAGCAGCCCAGACGACTCCTACGAGCAGTACTTC. The chain couples TRBV3-1 to TRBJ2-7; the D is unclear. The ends were cut back, 4 bases at V and 0 bases at J, with 7 bases in the middle. The CDR3 spans 13 residues. CDR1 LGHDT and CDR2 YNNKEL come from the germline V gene (reference sequence).

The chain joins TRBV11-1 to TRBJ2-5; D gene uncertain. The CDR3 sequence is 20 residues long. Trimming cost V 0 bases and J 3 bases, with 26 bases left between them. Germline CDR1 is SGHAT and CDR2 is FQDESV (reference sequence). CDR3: CASSLADRPHDLEEKETQYF. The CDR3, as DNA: TGTGCCAGCAGCTTAGCCGATAGGCCCCATGACCTCGAGGAAAAAGAGACCCAGTACTTC. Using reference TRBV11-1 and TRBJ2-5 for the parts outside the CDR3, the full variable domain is EAEVAQSPRYKITEKSQAVAFWCDPISGHATLYWYRQILGQGPELLVQFQDESVVDDSQLPKDRFSAERLKGVDSTLKIQPAELGDSAMYLCASSLADRPHDLEEKETQYFGPGTRLLVL.

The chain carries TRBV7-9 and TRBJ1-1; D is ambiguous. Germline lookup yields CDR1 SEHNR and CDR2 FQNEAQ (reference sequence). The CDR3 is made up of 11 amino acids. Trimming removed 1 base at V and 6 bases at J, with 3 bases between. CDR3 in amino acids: CASSLDSEAFF. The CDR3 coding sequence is TGTGCCAGCAGCTTAGATTCTGAAGCTTTCTTT.

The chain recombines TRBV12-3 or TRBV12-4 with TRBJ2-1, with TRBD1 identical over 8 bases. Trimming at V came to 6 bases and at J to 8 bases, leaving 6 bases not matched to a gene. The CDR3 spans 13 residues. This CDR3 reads CASRFQGADEQFF. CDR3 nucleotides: TGTGCCAGCAGGTTTCAGGGGGCGGATGAGCAGTTCTTC.

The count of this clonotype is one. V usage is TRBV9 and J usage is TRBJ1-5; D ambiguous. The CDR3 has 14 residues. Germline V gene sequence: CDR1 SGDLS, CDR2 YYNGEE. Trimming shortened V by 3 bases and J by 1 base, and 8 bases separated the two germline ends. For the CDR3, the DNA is TGTGCCAGCAGCGGAGACGGGAGCAATCAGCCCCAGCATTTT. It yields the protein CASSGDGSNQPQHF.

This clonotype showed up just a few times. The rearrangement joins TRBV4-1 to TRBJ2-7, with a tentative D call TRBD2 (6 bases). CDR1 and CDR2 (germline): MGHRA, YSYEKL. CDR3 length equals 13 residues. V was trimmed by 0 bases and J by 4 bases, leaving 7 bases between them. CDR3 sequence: CASSQDRGYEQYF. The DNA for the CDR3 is TGCGCCAGCAGCCAAGATCGGGGGTACGAGCAGTACTTC.

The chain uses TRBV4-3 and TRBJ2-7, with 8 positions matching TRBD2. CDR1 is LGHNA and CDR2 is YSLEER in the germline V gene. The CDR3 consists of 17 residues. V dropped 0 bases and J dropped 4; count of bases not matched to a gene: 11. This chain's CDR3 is CASSQDSSGSPWYEQYF. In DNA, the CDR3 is TGCGCCAGCAGCCAAGATTCAAGCGGGAGCCCGTGGTACGAGCAGTACTTC.

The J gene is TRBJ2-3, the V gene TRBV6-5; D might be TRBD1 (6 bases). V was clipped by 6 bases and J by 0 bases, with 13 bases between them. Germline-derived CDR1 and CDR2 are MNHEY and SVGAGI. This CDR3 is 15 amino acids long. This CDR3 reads CASRDGQFSTDTQYF. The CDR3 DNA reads TGTGCCAGCAGAGACGGACAGTTTAGCACAGATACGCAGTATTTT.

The CDR3, as DNA: TGTGCCAGCAGCCAACCCAACGCCGCTATTGGTGAGCAGTACTTC. Translation gives CASSQPNAAIGEQYF. This chain links TRBV13 with TRBJ2-7; D unresolved. Germline V gives CDR1 PRHDT, CDR2 FYEKMQ (reference sequence). The V end lost 5 bases, the J end lost 7 bases, and 21 bases lay between the germline ends. The CDR3 has 15 residues.

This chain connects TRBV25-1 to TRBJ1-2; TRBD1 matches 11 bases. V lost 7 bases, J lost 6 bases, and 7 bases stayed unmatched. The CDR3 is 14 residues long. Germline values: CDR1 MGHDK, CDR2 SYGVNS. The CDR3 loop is CASKDRGPGDGYTF. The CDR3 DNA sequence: TGTGCCAGCAAGGACAGGGGGCCCGGCGATGGCTACACCTTC.

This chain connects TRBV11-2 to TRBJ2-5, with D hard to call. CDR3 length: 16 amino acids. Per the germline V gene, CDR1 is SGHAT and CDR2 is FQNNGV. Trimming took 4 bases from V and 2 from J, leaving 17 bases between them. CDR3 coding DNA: TGTGCCAGCAGCTCTTTTGGGCAACAACTTCAAGAGACCCAGTACTTC. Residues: CASSSFGQQLQETQYF.

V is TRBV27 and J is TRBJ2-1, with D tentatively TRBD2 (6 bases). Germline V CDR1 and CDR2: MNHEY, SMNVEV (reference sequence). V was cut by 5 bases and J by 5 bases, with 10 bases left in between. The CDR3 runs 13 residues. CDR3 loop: CASSPSVNNEQFF. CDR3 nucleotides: TGTGCCAGCAGTCCTAGCGTCAACAATGAGCAGTTCTTC.

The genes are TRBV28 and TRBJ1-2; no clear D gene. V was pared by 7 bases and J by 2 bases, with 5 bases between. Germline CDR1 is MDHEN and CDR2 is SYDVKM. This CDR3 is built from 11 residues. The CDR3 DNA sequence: TGTGCCAGCATGGGGAACTATGGCTACACCTTC. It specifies CASMGNYGYTF.

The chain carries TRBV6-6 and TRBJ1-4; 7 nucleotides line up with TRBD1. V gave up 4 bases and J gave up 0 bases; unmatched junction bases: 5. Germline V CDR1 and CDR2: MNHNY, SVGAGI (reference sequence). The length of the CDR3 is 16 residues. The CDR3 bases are TGTGCCAGCAGTTCGCGACAGGGCCCAACTAATGAAAAACTGTTTTTT. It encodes CASSSRQGPTNEKLFF.

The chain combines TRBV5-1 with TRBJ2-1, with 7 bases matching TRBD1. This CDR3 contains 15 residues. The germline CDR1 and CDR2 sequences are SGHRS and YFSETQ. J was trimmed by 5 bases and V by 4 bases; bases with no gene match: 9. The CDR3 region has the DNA TGCGCCAGCAGCGAACCGGGACAGTGGAACAATGAGCAGTTCTTC. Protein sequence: CASSEPGQWNNEQFF.

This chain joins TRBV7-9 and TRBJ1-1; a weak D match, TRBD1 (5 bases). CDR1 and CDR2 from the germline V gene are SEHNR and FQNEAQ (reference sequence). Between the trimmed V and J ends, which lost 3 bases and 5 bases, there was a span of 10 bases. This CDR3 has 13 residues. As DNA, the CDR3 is TGTGCCAGCAGCTTTGGGGGAGTAACTGAAGCTTTCTTT. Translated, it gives CASSFGGVTEAFF.

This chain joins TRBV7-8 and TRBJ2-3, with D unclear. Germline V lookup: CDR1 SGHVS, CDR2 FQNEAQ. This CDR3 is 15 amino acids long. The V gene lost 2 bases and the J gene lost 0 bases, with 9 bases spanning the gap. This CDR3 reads CASSLLSLSTDTQYF. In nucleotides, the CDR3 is TGTGCCAGCAGCTTACTCTCTTTAAGCACAGATACGCAGTATTTT.

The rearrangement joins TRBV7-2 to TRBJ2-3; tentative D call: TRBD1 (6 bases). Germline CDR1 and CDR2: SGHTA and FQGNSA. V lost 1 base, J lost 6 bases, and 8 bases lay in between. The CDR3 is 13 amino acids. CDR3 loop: CASSLVQGDTQYF. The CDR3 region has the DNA TGTGCCAGCAGCTTAGTCCAGGGGGATACGCAGTATTTT.

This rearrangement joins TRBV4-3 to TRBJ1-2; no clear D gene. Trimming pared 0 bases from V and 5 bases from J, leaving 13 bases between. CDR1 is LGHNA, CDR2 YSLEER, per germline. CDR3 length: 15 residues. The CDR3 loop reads CASSQDRGAGYGYTF. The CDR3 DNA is TGCGCCAGCAGCCAAGACCGGGGTGCCGGTTATGGCTACACCTTC.